The sequence of this TCR beta chain was determined in a study of cytomegalovirus exposure and HLA in healthy donors (dated by TCRdb to about 2017). General notes on the study: An earlier analysis of approximately 640 of the donors reported about 250 Gb of sequence data and roughly 100 million unique TCR beta sequences from 150 million to 200 million T cells. Donor age, sex, ethnicity and CMV serostatus were collected together with the repertoire data. Along with the roughly 610-subject first cohort, a separate validation cohort of over 90 different subjects was used. An early release covering 500 to 750 HLA-typed donors comprised roughly 300 gigabases of sequencing data and around 85 million unique TCR sequences. Of the roughly 400 genotyped donors, 70% to 90% were placed in the genetic ancestry cluster associated with self-reported Caucasian donors. Genome-wide SNP genotypes for about 55% of the roughly 670 donors were used in a later genetic analysis, which treated that subset as a discovery cohort. Rather than drawing on any new phenotypic data, the later analysis identified candidate immune exposures from TCR beta sequences and the way those sequences occurred across donors. HLA typing covered class I and class II loci at four-digit resolution. An earlier analysis of 587 of the donors used high-throughput TCR beta sequencing to judge whether each TCR beta V gene segment behaved as functional or pseudogenic. Five DR-DQ haplotypes were treated as single units for association and clustering because of strong linkage in the cohort. All discovery cohort repertoires had been generated using a single sequencing platform. To predict cytomegalovirus infection status, the study combined high-throughput TCR immunosequencing, statistical association of individual TCRs with disease status, and machine learning. Typing coverage varied by locus: about 620-630 donors for A, B, C, DRB1 and DQB1; roughly 510 for DQA1; 600 to 610 for DPA1; under 490 for DPB1. The study aimed to test whether cataloging public T cell receptors could reveal signatures of past pathogen exposure. Across some 400 genotyped donors of the cohort, an average of roughly 230,000 unique TCR beta nucleotide sequences per donor were sequenced, and around 20% of those sequences were non-productive. In a later analysis, previously published TCR beta repertoires from 600 to 850 donors were re-analyzed and high-resolution HLA genotyping was added so that TCR occurrence patterns could be studied. The study profiled the T cell repertoires of around 700 subjects by immunosequencing and related them to cytomegalovirus serostatus.

With respect to this clone: No antigen is known for it. One base away there is no much larger clone; base qualities are not given.

Libraries were constructed by the immunoSEQ multiplex PCR assay. For the multiplex PCR, a mixture combining 60 forward primers for TCR Vbeta segments and 13 reverse primers for TCR Jbeta segments was used. A multiplex PCR assay on genomic DNA amplified the CDR3 region of rearranged TCR beta genes. Amplified TCR beta libraries were sequenced as 87-base-pair reads on the Illumina HiSeq System. In the original analysis: In a later analysis, approximately 74 million unique TCR beta chains were counted across the 650 to 700 repertoires, and roughly 11 million of these chains were shared by at least two donors. To remove PCR and sequencing errors, raw reads were error-corrected and collapsed into unique sequences using a nearest-neighbor algorithm that merged closely related sequences. To assign V, D and J gene segments, CDR3 sequences were aligned to IMGT reference sequences. For a sequence to be retained, a match of at least six nucleotides to both a V gene segment and a J gene segment was required. A rearrangement was called productive if the CDR3 had no stop codons and remained in frame with V and J, and every other rearrangement was called non-productive. Following IMGT convention, CDR3 was defined as the stretch from the second conserved V-encoded cysteine up to the conserved J-encoded phenylalanine. The earlier analysis of 587 of the donors excluded sequences that lacked an unambiguous match to a single V gene segment. An earlier analysis of a few hundred of the donors classified V segments as functional when productive rearrangements were above 56.7% and as segregating when the standard deviation between donors was above 5%. A statistical classification framework was built to diagnose cytomegalovirus status from the catalog of TCR beta chain sequences. V and J gene assignment, in a later analysis, came from comparing TCR nucleotide sequences with IMGT/GENE-DB human TR gene sequences. In a later analysis, CDR3 sequences and most-parsimonious VDJ recombination scenarios were assigned using the TCRdist pipeline. A later analysis defined each TCR beta chain by its CDR3 amino acid sequence plus V-gene family, and excluded reads lacking a unique V-gene family. As a way to deal with suspected cross-contamination and a sequencing artifact, a later analysis dropped approximately 590 nucleotide sequences that were highly shared and had low generation probability. In a later analysis, a clonal expansion index for each public chain was calculated from normalized within-repertoire ranks of inferred template counts. Generation probabilities in a later analysis came from a VDJ recombination model fitted to out-of-frame rearrangements, and those results were checked against IGoR. Hypergeometric tests were used in a later analysis to score TCR-TCR, TCR-HLA and TCR-CMV co-occurrence, with a repertoire-size bias correction applied to the TCR pairs. False discovery rates were estimated in a later analysis by permuting HLA or CMV assignments 20 times. In a later analysis, co-occurring TCRs were grouped with DBSCAN, and TCRdist sequence similarity was added when clustering was performed within HLA-allele-positive subsets. Repertoires with fewer than 30,000 or more than 120,000 public chains, plus five repertoires with anomalous nucleotide sharing, were excluded from co-occurrence clustering. The table comes from immuneACCESS by way of TCRdb, which keeps in-frame sequences with V and J called. Part of the clones is missing from these tables; in studies checked, under half for an unresolved V gene and the rest for unknown reasons. V and J calls and clone size are as listed in that table; D and trimming were resolved from the DNA. This sample lists approximately 140,000 clones; over 60% were detected once. Approximately 1.6% of the sample is held by the ten biggest clonotypes.

Via the germline V gene (reference sequence), CDR1 is SEHNR and CDR2 FQNEAQ. The germline ends are 13 bases apart after V is trimmed by 4 bases and J by 2 bases. The CDR3 numbers 15 residues from cysteine through phenylalanine. CDR3 DNA is the only sequence kept; it has 45 bases, read in frame from the first base. The cohort was made up of approximately 670 healthy bone marrow donors. Cohort members were all nominally healthy when sampled, although unrecorded immune exposures were likely present. The donor was CMV seronegative and was included in the group of 352 seronegative cohort members. A peripheral blood sample was provided by each donor, and peripheral blood mononuclear cells were used for TCR beta sequencing. Genomic DNA extraction from the blood cell samples was performed with the Qiagen DNeasy Blood Extraction Kit. Overall results and qualifications from the work: When HLA alleles, especially DR and DQ, strongly co-occurred, TCR associations were difficult to assign to individual alleles. The cohort was sequenced for TCR beta chains only, and without alpha or paired-chain data the features that could be detected were limited. A few of the identified cytomegalovirus-associated TCR beta chains were confirmed in vitro to be specific for cytomegalovirus antigens. Because the 87-base-pair reads could not distinguish some IMGT-functional V segments, including TRBV6-2 and TRBV6-3, those segments were excluded. A further reported finding was that TCR beta sequences accurately predicted the HLA-A and HLA-B alleles for most subjects in the first cohort. The only immune exposure information available for the cohort was CMV serostatus. Specific HLA alleles were associated with 15,000 to 20,000 TCR beta sequences at a false discovery rate of 0.05 in a later analysis. In the study, about 150 TCR beta chains were listed as associated with cytomegalovirus. Roughly uniform sequencing depth across donors was assumed in presence/absence analyses, although this assumption may not hold. A later analysis reported that several top co-occurrence clusters appeared linked to parvovirus B19, influenza, CMV and Epstein-Barr virus. A cluster of highly shared sequence variants was judged likely to be a technical artifact of the sequencing pipeline. In both the original and validation cohorts, the classifier was reported to diagnose cytomegalovirus status with high specificity and sensitivity. A later genetic analysis associated a missense DCLRE1C variant with V-gene and J-gene trimming of TCR beta chains, and an independent cohort replicated the association. According to a later analysis, TCR association rates differed among HLA loci, with DRB1 alleles showing the most associated TCRs and HLA-C alleles showing the fewest. A later genetic analysis reported fewer N-insertions in productive TCRs among donors in an Asian-associated ancestry cluster than the roughly 690-donor mean. Because HLA typing was missing for some donors at each locus, association tests included only the typed subset. Correlated functional status among segregating V segments might be attributable to linkage disequilibrium, but an unknown experimental factor could not be ruled out. The authors suggested that the approach could potentially be generalized to other disease states and immunological phenotypes. Because counts were too low, roughly 17 rarely observed V segments, including chromosome 9 orphons, were left out of the earlier analysis of over 550 of the donors. Most TCR sequences were observed very rarely across donors, whereas some public TCRs were present in many individuals. In an earlier analysis of under 600 of the donors, most TCR beta V segments were observed in productive rearrangements about 90% or about 30% of the time, broadly matching IMGT annotations. Compared with equally common non-associated chains, HLA-associated TCR beta chains in a later analysis were more clonally expanded and had lower generation probabilities. Most CMV-associated TCR beta chains appeared to be HLA-restricted in a later analysis, and the HLA associations seemed to be driven largely by CMV exposure.

The receptor was derived from a young woman in good health and CMV-seronegative. The chain is made from TRBV7-9 and TRBJ2-3; TRBD1 might be the D gene, on 6 matching bases. The sample comprised PBMCs. Read as DNA, the sequence is TGTGCCAGCAGCTCTAGGGGGTTCTTCACAGATACGCAGTATTTT. Its protein product is CASSSRGFFTDTQYF.